Listed here are 20 T cell receptor beta chains from one sample, sequenced in a study of blood T cell repertoires in COVID-19. The repertoire was sequenced with immunoSEQ multiplex PCR; TCRdb's copy has only in-frame clones and lacks some. Here the sample spans more than 60,000 clones, under 95% being singletons. Sample: peripheral blood. The receptors were sampled from a human donor in a cohort sampled during active COVID-19.

V and J are TRBV4-1 and TRBJ1-6; TRBD1 agrees at 8 bases. The CDR3 length is 15 residues. The V gene's germline CDR1 is MGHRA and CDR2 YSYEKL. The V and J ends lost 1 base and 12 bases, in that order; junction bases with no gene match: 8. The CDR3: CASSQVAYRGKPLHF. In DNA form, the CDR3 reads TGCGCCAGCAGCCAAGTGGCTTACAGGGGGAAACCCCTCCACTTT.

V usage is TRBV9 and J usage is TRBJ1-2, with TRBD1 matching over 9 bases. Germline CDR1 SGDLS, CDR2 YYNGEE. Losses at the gene ends were 3 bases for V and 6 bases for J; bases not matched to a gene: 6. This CDR3 comprises 14 residues. The CDR3 DNA reads TGTGCCAGCAGCGCTGGACAGGGGTTGAATGGCTACACCTTC. Amino acids: CASSAGQGLNGYTF.

In regard to this clone: The sample carries other DNA sequences with the same CDR3. The genes are TRBV7-3 and TRBJ1-1; 7 bases are a match to TRBD1. This CDR3 contains 13 residues. Unmatched junction bases numbered 5, after V lost 5 bases and J lost 5 bases. Germline lookup yields CDR1 SGHTA and CDR2 FQGTGA. CDR3 loop: CASSPSRGTEAFF. CDR3 in DNA: TGTGCCAGCAGCCCCTCCAGGGGGACTGAAGCTTTCTTT.

The rearrangement joins TRBV21-1 to TRBJ1-5; the D call TRBD1 from the table was never checked on the DNA. TRBV21-1 is a known pseudogene. CDR3 size: 15 residues. The CDR3 DNA sequence: TGTGCCAGCAGCAAGACAGACAGGGTTTCGCAGCCCCAGCATTTT. It yields the protein CASSKTDRVSQPQHF.

The chain carries TRBV10-3 and TRBJ1-2; possibly TRBD1 for D (5 bases). The CDR3 is 13 residues long. The V end lost 2 bases, the J end lost 3 bases, and 7 bases lay between the germline ends. Looked up from germline, CDR1 is ENHRY and CDR2 is SYGVKD. The CDR3 spells CAISEDRDYGYTF. The CDR3 region has the DNA TGTGCCATCAGTGAGGACAGAGACTATGGCTACACCTTC.

The chain joins TRBV4-1 to TRBJ1-4; 7 bases fit TRBD1. The germline V gene has CDR1 MGHRA and CDR2 YSYEKL. Unmatched junction bases numbered 8, after V lost 1 base and J lost 3 bases. CDR3 size: 17 residues. CDR3 nucleotide sequence: TGCGCCAGCAGCCAAGCTCTAACCCAGGGGGCTAATGAAAAACTGTTTTTT. Translation gives CASSQALTQGANEKLFF.

This clone was detected only a few times. This chain joins TRBV5-8 and TRBJ2-7, with 11 bases fitting TRBD2. This CDR3 region has 16 residues. V shed 5 bases and J 6 bases; nucleotides not matched to a gene: 13. CDR1 is SGHTS and CDR2 is YDEGEE in the germline V gene. CDR3 in amino acids: CASRSRLAGGKPEQYF. CDR3 coding DNA: TGTGCCAGCAGATCTCGGCTAGCGGGGGGTAAGCCCGAGCAGTACTTC.

V is TRBV6-6 and J is TRBJ2-1; 7 bases line up with TRBD1. Trimming took 2 bases from V and 7 from J; bases not matched to a gene: 5. Germline CDR1 and CDR2: MNHNY and SVGAGI (reference sequence). This CDR3 region has 14 residues. The CDR3 sequence: CASSYGPGQNEQFF. In DNA form, the CDR3 reads TGTGCCAGCAGTTACGGCCCGGGACAGAATGAGCAGTTCTTC.

The chain is built from TRBV4-3 and TRBJ1-2, with D perhaps matching TRBD1 (5 bases). V gave up 0 bases and J gave up 7 bases, with 18 bases separating them. The CDR3 runs 16 residues. The V gene's germline CDR1 is LGHNA and CDR2 YSLEER. CDR3 DNA: TGCGCCAGCAGCCAAGATCGTGGGCGGCAGGGCTCTGGCTACACCTTC. It yields the protein CASSQDRGRQGSGYTF.

This chain connects TRBV29-1 to TRBJ1-6; 8 nucleotides match TRBD1. The CDR3 length is 13 residues. Germline trimming cut 6 bases from V and 6 bases from J; bases unmatched to any gene: 4. The V gene's germline CDR1 is SQVTM and CDR2 ANQGSEA. This CDR3 is CSVQQGANSPLHF. For the CDR3, the DNA is TGCAGCGTACAGCAGGGGGCTAATTCACCCCTCCACTTT.

This chain joins TRBV18 and TRBJ2-1; 16 bases fit TRBD2. V shed 4 bases and J 3 bases; nucleotides not matched to a gene: 6. CDR1 and CDR2 from the germline V gene are KGHSH and LQKENI. The CDR3 contains 18 residues. CDR3 bases: TGTGCCAGCTCACTCGGGACTAGCGGGGGGGCAGGCTACAATGAGCAGTTCTTC. This translates into CASSLGTSGGAGYNEQFF.

The genes are TRBV5-8 and TRBJ1-3; D remains unclear. Germline CDR1 reads SGHTS; CDR2 reads YDEGEE. CDR3 length equals 16 residues. Trimming removed 1 base from V and 0 bases from J, with 11 bases in between. In nucleotides, the CDR3 is TGTGCCAGCAGCTTGATCCCAGGAATCTCTGGAAACACCATATATTTT. It is translated as CASSLIPGISGNTIYF.

The V call is TRBV18, the J call TRBJ2-5; maybe TRBD1 (5 bases). The CDR3 is 13 amino acids. Trimming cost V 6 bases and J 1 base, with 9 bases left between them. Germline CDR1 and CDR2: KGHSH and LQKENI. CDR3 sequence reads: CASSRQIQETQYF. The CDR3 coding sequence is TGTGCCAGCTCCCGACAGATCCAAGAGACCCAGTACTTC.

This clone was counted a few times. The chain employs TRBV5-4 and TRBJ2-7; the D gene is possibly TRBD1 (5 bases). CDR3 length: 15 amino acids. Germline CDR1 is SGHNT and CDR2 is YYREEE (reference sequence). Trimming removed 0 bases at V and 3 bases at J, with 13 bases between. The CDR3: CASSLERGSVYEQYF. CDR3 DNA sequence: TGTGCCAGCAGCTTGGAAAGGGGATCGGTCTACGAGCAGTACTTC.

This chain uses TRBV6-4 with TRBJ2-6, with 8 bases that match TRBD2. Germline loops: CDR1 MRHNA, CDR2 SNTAGT. The CDR3 spans 18 residues. V lost 3 bases to trimming and J lost 0 bases; unmatched junction nucleotides: 7. The DNA of the CDR3 is TGTGCCAGCAGTGAGCGAGCGGGGGTTTACTCTGGGGCCAACGTCCTGACTTTC. Its translation: CASSERAGVYSGANVLTF.

In DNA form, the CDR3 reads TGTGCCAGCAGCCAAATCCAGCGGGGGGGCAATGAGCAGTATTTT. Protein: CASSQIQRGGNEQYF. The J gene is TRBJ2-3, the V gene TRBV4-2; TRBD2 matches 10 bases. Germline CDR1 and CDR2: LGHNA and YNFKEQ. Trimming at V came to 2 bases and at J to 11 bases, leaving 10 bases not matched to a gene. This CDR3 spans 15 amino acids.

V usage is TRBV15 and J usage is TRBJ2-1, with TRBD1 matching over 11 bases. V gave up 5 bases and J gave up 8 bases; unmatched junction bases: 5. The CDR3 runs to 14 residues. Germline V gene data show CDR1 as LNHNV and CDR2 as YYDKDF (reference sequence). CDR3 protein: CATSRRTGGDEQFF. For the CDR3, the DNA is TGTGCCACCAGCCGCCGGACAGGGGGCGATGAGCAGTTCTTC.

The chain uses TRBV6-5 and TRBJ2-7, with D perhaps matching TRBD2 (5 bases). With 6 bases removed from V and 2 bases from J, the gap between germline ends came to 14 bases. The germline gives CDR1 MNHEY, CDR2 SVGAGI. The CDR3 length is 14 residues. The CDR3 DNA sequence: TGTGCCAGCAGCCTCCAGGACGGGACCTACGAGCAGTACTTC. Its protein is CASSLQDGTYEQYF.

This clone is a singleton in its sample. The chain employs TRBV19 and TRBJ2-2, with a tentative D call TRBD1 (6 bases). V dropped 5 bases and J dropped 0 bases, with 13 bases sitting between them. There are 16 residues in the CDR3. Germline V gene data show CDR1 as LNHDA and CDR2 as SQIVND (reference sequence). CDR3 nucleotides: TGTGCCAGTAGTCTTGACAGGCGTCCGAACACCGGGGAGCTGTTTTTT. It encodes CASSLDRRPNTGELFF.

The chain carries TRBV19 and TRBJ1-6; the D gene is possibly TRBD1 (5 bases). The CDR3 loop spans 15 amino acids. Germline CDR1 LNHDA, CDR2 SQIVND (reference sequence). With 6 bases removed from V and 3 bases from J, the gap between germline ends came to 12 bases. The CDR3 region is CASRGGADYNSPLHF. The CDR3 DNA sequence: TGTGCCAGTAGGGGTGGGGCAGACTATAATTCACCCCTCCACTTT.